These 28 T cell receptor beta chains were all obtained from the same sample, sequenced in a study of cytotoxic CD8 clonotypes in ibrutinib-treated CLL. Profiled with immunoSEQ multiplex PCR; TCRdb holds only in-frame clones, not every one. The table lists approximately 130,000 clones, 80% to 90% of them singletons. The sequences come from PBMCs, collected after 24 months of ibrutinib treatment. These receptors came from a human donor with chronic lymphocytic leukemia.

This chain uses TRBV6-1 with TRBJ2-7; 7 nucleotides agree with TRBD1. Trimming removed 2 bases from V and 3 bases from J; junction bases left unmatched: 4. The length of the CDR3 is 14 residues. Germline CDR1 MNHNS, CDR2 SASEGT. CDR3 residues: CASSEQGGRYEQYF. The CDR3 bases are TGTGCCAGCAGTGAACAAGGGGGCCGCTACGAGCAGTACTTC.

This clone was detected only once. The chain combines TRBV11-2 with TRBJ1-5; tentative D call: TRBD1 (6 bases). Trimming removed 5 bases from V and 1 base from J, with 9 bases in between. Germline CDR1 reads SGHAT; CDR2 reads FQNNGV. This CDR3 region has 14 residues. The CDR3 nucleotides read TGTGCCAGCAGCCCCGGACAGAGCAATCAGCCCCAGCATTTT. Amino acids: CASSPGQSNQPQHF.

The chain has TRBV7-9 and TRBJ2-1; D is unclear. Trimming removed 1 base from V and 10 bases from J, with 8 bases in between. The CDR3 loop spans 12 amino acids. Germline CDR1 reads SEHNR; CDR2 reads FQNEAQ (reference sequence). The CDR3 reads CASSLDLGEQFF. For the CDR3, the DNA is TGTGCCAGCAGCTTAGACTTGGGAGAGCAGTTCTTC.

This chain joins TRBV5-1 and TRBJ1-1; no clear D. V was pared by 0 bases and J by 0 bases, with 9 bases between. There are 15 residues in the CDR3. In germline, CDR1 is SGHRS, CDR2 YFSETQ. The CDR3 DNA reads TGCGCCAGCAGCTTGGGCAGACGGATGAACACTGAAGCTTTCTTT. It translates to CASSLGRRMNTEAFF.

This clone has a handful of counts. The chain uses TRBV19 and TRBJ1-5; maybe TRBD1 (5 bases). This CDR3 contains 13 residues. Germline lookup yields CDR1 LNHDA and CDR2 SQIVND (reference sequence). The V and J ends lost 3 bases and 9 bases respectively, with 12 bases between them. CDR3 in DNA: TGTGCCAGTAGTATTCCCGGGACCGGGCCCCAGCATTTT. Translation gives CASSIPGTGPQHF. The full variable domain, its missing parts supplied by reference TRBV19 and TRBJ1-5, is DGGITQSPKYLFRKEGQNVTLSCEQNLNHDAMYWYRQDPGQGLRLIYYSQIVNDFQKGDIAEGYSVSREKKESFPLTVTSAQKNPTAFYLCASSIPGTGPQHFGDGTRLSIL.

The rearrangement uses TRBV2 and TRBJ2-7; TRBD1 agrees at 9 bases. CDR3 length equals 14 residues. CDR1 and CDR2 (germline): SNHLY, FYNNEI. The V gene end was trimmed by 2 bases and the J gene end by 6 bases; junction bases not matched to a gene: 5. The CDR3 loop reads CASSEMPTGGEQYF. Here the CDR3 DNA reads TGTGCCAGCAGTGAAATGCCGACAGGGGGCGAGCAGTACTTC. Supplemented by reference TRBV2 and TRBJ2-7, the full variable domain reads EPEVTQTPSHQVTQMGQEVILRCVPISNHLYFYWYRQILGQKVEFLVSFYNNEISEKSEIFDDQFSVERPDGSNFTLKIRSTKLEDSAMYFCASSEMPTGGEQYFGPGTRLTVT.

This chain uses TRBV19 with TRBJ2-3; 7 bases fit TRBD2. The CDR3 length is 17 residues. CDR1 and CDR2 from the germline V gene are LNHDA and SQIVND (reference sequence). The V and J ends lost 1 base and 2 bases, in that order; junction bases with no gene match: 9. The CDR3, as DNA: TGTGCCAGTAGTATAGGCAGCCTAGCGGAGTCCACAGATACGCAGTATTTT. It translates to CASSIGSLAESTDTQYF.

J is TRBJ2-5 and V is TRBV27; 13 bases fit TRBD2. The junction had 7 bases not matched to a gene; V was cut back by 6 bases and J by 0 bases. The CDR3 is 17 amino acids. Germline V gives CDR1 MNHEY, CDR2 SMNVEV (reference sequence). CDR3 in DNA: TGTGCCAGCAGACCCGGGACTAGCGGGGACTACCAAGAGACCCAGTACTTC. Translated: CASRPGTSGDYQETQYF.

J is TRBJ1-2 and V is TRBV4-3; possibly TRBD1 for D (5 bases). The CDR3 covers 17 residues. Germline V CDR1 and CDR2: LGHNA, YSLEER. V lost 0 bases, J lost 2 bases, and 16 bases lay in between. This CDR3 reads CASSQDPEGKQNYGYTF. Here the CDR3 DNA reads TGCGCCAGCAGCCAAGACCCGGAGGGGAAACAGAACTATGGCTACACCTTC.

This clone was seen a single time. Here the CDR3 DNA reads TGTGCCAGCAGTGGCGCGCATTACAGGGGGCGTAATGAGCAGTTCTTC. It encodes CASSGAHYRGRNEQFF. This chain connects TRBV6-1 to TRBJ2-1; 9 nucleotides agree with TRBD1. The length of the CDR3 is 16 residues. Per the germline V gene, CDR1 is MNHNS and CDR2 is SASEGT. V was pared by 4 bases and J by 7 bases, with 11 bases of the junction left unmatched.

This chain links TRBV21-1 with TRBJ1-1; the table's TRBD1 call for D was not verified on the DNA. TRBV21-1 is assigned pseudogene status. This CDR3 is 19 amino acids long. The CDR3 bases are TGTGCCAGCAGCAAGATTGACAGGCTAAGGGGCATAATGAACACTGAAGCTTTCTTT. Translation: CASSKIDRLRGIMNTEAFF.

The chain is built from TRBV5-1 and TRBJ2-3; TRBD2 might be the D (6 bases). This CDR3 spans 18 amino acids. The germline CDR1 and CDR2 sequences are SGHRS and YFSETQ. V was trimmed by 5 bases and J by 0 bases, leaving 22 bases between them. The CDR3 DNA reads TGCGCCAGCAGACAAACTAGGACGGGGGTGGGGAGCACAGATACGCAGTATTTT. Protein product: CASRQTRTGVGSTDTQYF.

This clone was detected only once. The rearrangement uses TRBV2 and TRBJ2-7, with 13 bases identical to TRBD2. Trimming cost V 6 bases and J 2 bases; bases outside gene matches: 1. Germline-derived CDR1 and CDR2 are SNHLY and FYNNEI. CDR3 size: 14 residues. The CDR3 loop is CASRGTSGTYEQYF. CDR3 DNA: TGTGCCAGCAGGGGGACTAGCGGGACCTACGAGCAGTACTTC.

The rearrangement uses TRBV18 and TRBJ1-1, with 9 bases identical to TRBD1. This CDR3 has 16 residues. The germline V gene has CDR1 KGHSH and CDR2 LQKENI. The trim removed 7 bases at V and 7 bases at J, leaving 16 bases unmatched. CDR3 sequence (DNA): TGTGCCAGCTGGAGTCAAAAGAACAGGGGGCGCGGTGAAGCTTTCTTT. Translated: CASWSQKNRGRGEAFF.

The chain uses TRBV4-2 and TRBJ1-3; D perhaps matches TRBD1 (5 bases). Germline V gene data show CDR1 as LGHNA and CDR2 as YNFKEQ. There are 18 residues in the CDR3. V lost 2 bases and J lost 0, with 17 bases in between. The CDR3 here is CASSQNSGWGGSGNTIYF. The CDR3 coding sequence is TGTGCCAGCAGCCAAAATTCAGGGTGGGGGGGCTCTGGAAACACCATATATTTT.

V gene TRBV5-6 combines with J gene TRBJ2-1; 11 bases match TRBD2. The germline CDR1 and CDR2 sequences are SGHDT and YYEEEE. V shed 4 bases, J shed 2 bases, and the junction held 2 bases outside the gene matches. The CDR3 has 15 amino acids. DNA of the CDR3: TGTGCCAGCAGCCCGACTAGCGGGGCCTACAATGAGCAGTTCTTC. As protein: CASSPTSGAYNEQFF. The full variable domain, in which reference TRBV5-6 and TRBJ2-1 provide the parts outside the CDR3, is DAGVTQSPTHLIKTRGQQVTLRCSPKSGHDTVSWYQQALGQGPQFIFQYYEEEERQRGNFPDRFSGHQFPNYSSELNVNALLLGDSALYLCASSPTSGAYNEQFFGPGTRLTVL.

CDR3 bases: TGTGCCAGTAGTGGGACGGCTACCAGTTCACCCCTCCACTTT. Its protein product is CASSGTATSSPLHF. The chain combines TRBV19 with TRBJ1-6; a possible D gene is TRBD1 (5 bases). V lost 5 bases to trimming and J lost 9 bases, with 14 bases between them. This CDR3 is 14 amino acids long. CDR1 is LNHDA, CDR2 SQIVND, per germline (reference sequence).

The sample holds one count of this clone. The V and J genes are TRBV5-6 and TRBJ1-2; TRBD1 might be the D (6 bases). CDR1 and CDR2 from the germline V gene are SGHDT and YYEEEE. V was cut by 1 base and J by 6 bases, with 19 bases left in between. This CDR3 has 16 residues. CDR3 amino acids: CASSLSGVRGGDGYTF. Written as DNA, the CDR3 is TGTGCCAGCAGCTTGTCTGGTGTTCGTGGGGGCGATGGCTACACCTTC.

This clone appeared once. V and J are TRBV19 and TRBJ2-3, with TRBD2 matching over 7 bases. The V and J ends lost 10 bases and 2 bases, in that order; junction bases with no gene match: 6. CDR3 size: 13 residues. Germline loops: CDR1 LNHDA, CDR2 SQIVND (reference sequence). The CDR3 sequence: CATGGGVTDTQYF. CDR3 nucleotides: TGTGCCACTGGGGGAGGGGTCACAGATACGCAGTATTTT.

The CDR3 protein is CASSPGQGHGYTF. The CDR3 bases are TGCGCCAGCAGCCCGGGACAGGGGCATGGCTACACCTTC. The chain recombines TRBV5-1 with TRBJ1-2, with 10 nucleotides matching TRBD1. J lost 6 bases, V lost 4 bases, and 3 bases had no gene match. The CDR3 covers 13 residues. In germline, CDR1 is SGHRS, CDR2 YFSETQ.

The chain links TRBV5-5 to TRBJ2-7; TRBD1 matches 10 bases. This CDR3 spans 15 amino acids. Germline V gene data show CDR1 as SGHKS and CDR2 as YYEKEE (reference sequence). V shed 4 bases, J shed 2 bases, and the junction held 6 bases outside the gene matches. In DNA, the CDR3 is TGTGCCAGCAGCCTGGGACAGGGGTACACCTACGAGCAGTACTTC. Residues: CASSLGQGYTYEQYF. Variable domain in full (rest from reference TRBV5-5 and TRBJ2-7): DAGVTQSPTHLIKTRGQQVTLRCSPISGHKSVSWYQQVLGQGPQFIFQYYEKEERGRGNFPDRFSARQFPNYSSELNVNALLLGDSALYLCASSLGQGYTYEQYFGPGTRLTVT.

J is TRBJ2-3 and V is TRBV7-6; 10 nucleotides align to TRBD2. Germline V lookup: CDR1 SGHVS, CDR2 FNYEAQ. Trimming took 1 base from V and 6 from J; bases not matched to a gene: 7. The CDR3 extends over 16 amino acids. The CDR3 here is CASSLGSSGGVDTQYF. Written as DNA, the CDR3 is TGTGCCAGCAGCTTAGGATCCAGCGGGGGGGTCGATACGCAGTATTTT.

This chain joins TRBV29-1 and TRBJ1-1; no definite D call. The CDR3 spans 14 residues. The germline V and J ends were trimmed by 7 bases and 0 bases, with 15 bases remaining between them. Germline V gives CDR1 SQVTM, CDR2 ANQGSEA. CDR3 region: CSAAGGRMNTEAFF. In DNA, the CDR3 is TGCAGCGCCGCGGGCGGCAGGATGAACACTGAAGCTTTCTTT.

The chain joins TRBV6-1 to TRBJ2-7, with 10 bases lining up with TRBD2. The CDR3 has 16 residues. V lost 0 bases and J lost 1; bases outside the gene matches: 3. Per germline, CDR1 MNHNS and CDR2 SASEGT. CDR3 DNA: TGTGCCAGCAGTGAAGCGGTAGCGGGGGGTTCCTACGAGCAGTACTTC. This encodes CASSEAVAGGSYEQYF.

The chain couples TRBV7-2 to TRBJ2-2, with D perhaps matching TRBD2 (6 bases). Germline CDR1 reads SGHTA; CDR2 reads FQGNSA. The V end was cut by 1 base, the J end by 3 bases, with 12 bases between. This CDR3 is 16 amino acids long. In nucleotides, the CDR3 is TGTGCCAGCAGCTTAGTGTGGGGGGTCGACACCGGGGAGCTGTTTTTT. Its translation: CASSLVWGVDTGELFF.

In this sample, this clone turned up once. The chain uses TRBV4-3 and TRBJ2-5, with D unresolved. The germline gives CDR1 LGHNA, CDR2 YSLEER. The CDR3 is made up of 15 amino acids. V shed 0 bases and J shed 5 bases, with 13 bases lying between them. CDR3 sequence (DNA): TGCGCCAGCAGCCAAGAAACTGGAACAAAGGAGACCCAGTACTTC. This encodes CASSQETGTKETQYF.

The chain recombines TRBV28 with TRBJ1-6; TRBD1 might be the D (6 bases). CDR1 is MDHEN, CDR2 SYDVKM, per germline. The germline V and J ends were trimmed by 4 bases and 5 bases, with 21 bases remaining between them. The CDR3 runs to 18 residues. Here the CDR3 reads CASSSSRGRGIDNSPLHF. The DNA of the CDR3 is TGTGCCAGCAGTTCTTCCCGGGGCAGGGGCATCGATAATTCACCCCTCCACTTT.

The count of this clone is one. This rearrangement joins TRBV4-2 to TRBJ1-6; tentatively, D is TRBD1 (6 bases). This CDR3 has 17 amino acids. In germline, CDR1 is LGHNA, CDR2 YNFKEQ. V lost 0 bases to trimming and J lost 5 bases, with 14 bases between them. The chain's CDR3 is CASSQDPNGQNNSPLHF. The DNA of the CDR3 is TGTGCCAGCAGCCAAGATCCGAACGGACAGAATAATTCACCCCTCCACTTT.